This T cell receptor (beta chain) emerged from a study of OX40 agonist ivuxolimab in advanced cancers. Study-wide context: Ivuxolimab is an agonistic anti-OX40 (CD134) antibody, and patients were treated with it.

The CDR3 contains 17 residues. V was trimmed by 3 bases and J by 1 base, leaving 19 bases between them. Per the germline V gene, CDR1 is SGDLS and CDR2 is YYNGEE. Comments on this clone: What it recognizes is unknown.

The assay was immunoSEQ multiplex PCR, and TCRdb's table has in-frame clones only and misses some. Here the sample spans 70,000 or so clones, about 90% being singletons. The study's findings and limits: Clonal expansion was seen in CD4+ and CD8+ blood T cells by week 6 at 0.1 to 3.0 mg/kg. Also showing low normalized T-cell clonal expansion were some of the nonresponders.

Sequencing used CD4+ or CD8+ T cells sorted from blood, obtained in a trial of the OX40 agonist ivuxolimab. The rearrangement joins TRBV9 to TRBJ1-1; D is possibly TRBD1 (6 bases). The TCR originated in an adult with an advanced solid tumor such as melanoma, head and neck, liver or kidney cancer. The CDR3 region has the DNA TGTGCCAGCAGCGCCCCAGGAGGGACACAGGAGAACACTGAAGCTTTCTTT. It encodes CASSAPGGTQENTEAFF.